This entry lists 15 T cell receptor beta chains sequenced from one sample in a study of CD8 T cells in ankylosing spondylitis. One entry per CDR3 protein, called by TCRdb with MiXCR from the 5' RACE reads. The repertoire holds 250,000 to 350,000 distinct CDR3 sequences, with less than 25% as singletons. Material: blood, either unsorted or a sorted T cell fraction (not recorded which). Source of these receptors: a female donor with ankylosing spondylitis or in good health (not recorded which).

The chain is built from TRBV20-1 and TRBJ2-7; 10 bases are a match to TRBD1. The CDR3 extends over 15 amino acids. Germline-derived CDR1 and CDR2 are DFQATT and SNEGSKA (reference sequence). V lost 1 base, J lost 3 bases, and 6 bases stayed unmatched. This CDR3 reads CSARAGTGARYEQYF. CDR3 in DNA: TGCAGTGCTAGAGCCGGGACAGGGGCCCGCTACGAGCAGTACTTC.

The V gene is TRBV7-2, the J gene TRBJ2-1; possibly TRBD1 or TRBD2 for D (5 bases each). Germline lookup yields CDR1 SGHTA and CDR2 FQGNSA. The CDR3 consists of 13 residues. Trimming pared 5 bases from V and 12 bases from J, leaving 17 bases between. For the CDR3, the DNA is TGTGCCAGCAGCCCGTCGGGGCGGGCGGGGCAGTTCTTC. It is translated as CASSPSGRAGQFF.

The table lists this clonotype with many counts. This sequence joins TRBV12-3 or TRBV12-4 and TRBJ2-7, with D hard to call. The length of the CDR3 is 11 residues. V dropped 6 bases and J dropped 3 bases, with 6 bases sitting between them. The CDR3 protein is CASSLDYEQYF. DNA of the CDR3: TGTGCCAGCAGCCTAGACTACGAGCAGTACTTC.

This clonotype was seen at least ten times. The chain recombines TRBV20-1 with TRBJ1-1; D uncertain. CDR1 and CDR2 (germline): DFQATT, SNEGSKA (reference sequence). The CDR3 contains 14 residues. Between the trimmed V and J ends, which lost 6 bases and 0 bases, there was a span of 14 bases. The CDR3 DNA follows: TGCAGTGCCACCGCCCGGACGGTGAACACTGAAGCTTTCTTT. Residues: CSATARTVNTEAFF.

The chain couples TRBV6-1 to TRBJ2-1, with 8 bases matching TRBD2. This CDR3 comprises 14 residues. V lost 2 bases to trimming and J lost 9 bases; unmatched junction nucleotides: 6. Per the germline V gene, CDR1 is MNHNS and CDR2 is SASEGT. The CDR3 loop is CASSELSGSIEQFF. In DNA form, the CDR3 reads TGTGCCAGCAGTGAATTGAGCGGGAGTATTGAGCAGTTCTTC.

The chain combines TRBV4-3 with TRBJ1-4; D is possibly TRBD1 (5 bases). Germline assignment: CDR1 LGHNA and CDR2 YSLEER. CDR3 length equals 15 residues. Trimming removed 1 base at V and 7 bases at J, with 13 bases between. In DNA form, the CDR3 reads TGCGCCAGCAGCCAAGCGATAGGGAGGGGTGAAAAACTGTTTTTT. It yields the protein CASSQAIGRGEKLFF.

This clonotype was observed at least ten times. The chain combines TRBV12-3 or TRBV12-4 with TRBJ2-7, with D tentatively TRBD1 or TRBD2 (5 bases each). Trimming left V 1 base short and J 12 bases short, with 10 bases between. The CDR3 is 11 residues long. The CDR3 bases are TGTGCCAGCAGTTTAGACTGGGGGATGTACTTC. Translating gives CASSLDWGMYF.

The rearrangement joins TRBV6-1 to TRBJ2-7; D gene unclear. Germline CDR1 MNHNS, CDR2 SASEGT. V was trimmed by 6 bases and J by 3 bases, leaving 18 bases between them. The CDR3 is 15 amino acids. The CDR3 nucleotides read TGTGCCAGCAGCCCTAGGGCAGGTCGCCTCTACGAGCAGTACTTC. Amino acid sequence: CASSPRAGRLYEQYF.

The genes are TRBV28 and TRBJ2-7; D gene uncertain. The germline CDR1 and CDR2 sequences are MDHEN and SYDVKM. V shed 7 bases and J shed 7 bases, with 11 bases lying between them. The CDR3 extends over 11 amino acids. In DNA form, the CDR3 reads TGTGCCAGCACCTCCGTTAGGGAGCAGTACTTC. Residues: CASTSVREQYF.

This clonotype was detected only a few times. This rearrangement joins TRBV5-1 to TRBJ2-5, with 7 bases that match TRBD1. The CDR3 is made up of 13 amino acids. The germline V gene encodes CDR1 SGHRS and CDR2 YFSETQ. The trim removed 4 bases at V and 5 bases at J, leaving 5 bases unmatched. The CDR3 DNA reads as TGCGCCAGCAGCGTGACAGGGTGGGAGACCCAGTACTTC. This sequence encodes CASSVTGWETQYF.

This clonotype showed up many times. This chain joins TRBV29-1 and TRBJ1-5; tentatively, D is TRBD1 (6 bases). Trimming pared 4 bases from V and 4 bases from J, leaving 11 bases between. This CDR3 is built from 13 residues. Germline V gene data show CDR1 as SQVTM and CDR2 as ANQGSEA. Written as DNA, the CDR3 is TGCAGCGTTGGGCGGGGGGCTAATCAGCCCCAGCATTTT. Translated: CSVGRGANQPQHF. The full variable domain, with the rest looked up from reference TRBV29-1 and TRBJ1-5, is SAVISQKPSRDICQRGTSLTIQCQVDSQVTMMFWYRQQPGQSLTLIATANQGSEATYESGFVIDKFPISRPNLTFSTLTVSNMSPEDSSIYLCSVGRGANQPQHFGDGTRLSIL.

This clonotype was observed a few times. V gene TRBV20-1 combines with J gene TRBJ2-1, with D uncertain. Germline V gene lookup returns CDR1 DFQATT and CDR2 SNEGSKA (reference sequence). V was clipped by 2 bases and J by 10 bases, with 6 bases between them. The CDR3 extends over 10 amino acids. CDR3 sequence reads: CSARTREQFF. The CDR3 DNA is TGCAGTGCTAGAACCCGGGAGCAGTTCTTC.

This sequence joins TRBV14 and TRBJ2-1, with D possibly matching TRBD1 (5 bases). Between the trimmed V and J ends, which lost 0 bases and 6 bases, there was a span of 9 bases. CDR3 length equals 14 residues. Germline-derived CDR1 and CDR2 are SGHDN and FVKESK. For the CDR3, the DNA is TGTGCCAGCAGCCAAGACTTGGGGCTCAATGAGCAGTTCTTC. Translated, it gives CASSQDLGLNEQFF. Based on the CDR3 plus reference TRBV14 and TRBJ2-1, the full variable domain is EAGVTQFPSHSVIEKGQTVTLRCDPISGHDNLYWYRRVMGKEIKFLLHFVKESKQDESGMPNNRFLAERTGGTYSTLKVQPAELEDSGVYFCASSQDLGLNEQFFGPGTRLTVL.

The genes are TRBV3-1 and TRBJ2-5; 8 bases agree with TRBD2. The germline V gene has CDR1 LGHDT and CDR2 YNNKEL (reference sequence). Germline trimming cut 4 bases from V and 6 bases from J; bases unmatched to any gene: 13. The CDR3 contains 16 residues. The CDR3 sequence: CASSLRQAGEKKTQYF. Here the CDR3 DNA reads TGTGCCAGCAGCCTAAGGCAAGCGGGAGAGAAAAAGACCCAGTACTTC.

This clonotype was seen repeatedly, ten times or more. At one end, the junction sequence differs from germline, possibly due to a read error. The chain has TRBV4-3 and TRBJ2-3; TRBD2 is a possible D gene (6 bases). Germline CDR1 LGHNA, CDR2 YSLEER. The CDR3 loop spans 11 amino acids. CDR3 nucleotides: TGTGCCAGCAGCCGGGAGGATACGCAGTATTTT. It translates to CASSREDTQYF.